A single sample is the source of the 15 T cell receptor beta chains below, sequenced in a study of human T cells and chemical hapten exposure. A single record per CDR3 protein comes from TCRdb applying MiXCR to the RACE reads. The sample consists of approximately 97,000 distinct CDR3 sequences, roughly 27% of them appearing once. The time point was: patch test 3, about 24 weeks after DPC sensitization. Stated treatment: therapeutic diphenylcyclopropenone sensitization with weekly scalp DPC. Sequencing was performed on whole blood, taken in connection with sensitization to the hapten diphenylcyclopropenone (DPC). These TCRs come from a man aged 35-49 years with alopecia areata. Some clones in this sample may be carry-over from other donors' samples.

By sample share, this clonotype is medium-sized. V usage is TRBV24-1 and J usage is TRBJ2-1; TRBD2 agrees at 9 bases. CDR1 is KGHDR and CDR2 is SFDVKD in the germline V gene. The CDR3 consists of 17 residues. Trimming cost V 3 bases and J 5 bases; bases outside gene matches: 10. CDR3 nucleotides: TGTGCCACCAGTGATAGGGCTAGCGGGGATAGAGACAATGAGCAGTTCTTC. Its translation: CATSDRASGDRDNEQFF.

The rearrangement uses TRBV18 and TRBJ2-7, with TRBD1 matching over 8 bases. Unmatched junction bases numbered 3, after V lost 1 base and J lost 4 bases. Germline loops: CDR1 KGHSH, CDR2 LQKENI. The CDR3 runs to 14 residues. The CDR3 bases are TGTGCCAGCTCACCACGACAGGGGCCTTACGAGCAGTACTTC. This codes for CASSPRQGPYEQYF.

This clonotype has just a few counts. J is TRBJ2-5 and V is TRBV10-3; no firm D call. The CDR3 has 11 residues. Trimming took 10 bases from V and 7 from J, leaving 13 bases between them. CDR1 is ENHRY, CDR2 SYGVKD, per germline. The CDR3 DNA sequence: TGTGCCACAAAAGGTCTTGCGACCCAGTACTTC. Translation: CATKGLATQYF.

Details on this clonotype: The junction differs from germline at one of its ends, possibly a read error. This chain uses TRBV4-3 with TRBJ1-1; D possibly corresponds to TRBD1 (5 bases). The CDR3 has 17 residues. Germline V CDR1 and CDR2: LGHNA, YSLEER. As DNA, the CDR3 is TGTGCCAGCAGCCAAGTCGGGGGTACGGGGTCGCAGACTGAAGCTTTCTTT. Protein: CASSQVGGTGSQTEAFF.

The chain recombines TRBV7-8 with TRBJ1-5; maybe TRBD1 (5 bases). There are 18 residues in the CDR3. V dropped 2 bases and J dropped 0 bases, with 17 bases sitting between them. The V gene's germline CDR1 is SGHVS and CDR2 FQNEAQ. CDR3 amino acids: CASSLSAGTGVSNQPQHF. CDR3 in DNA: TGTGCCAGCAGCTTATCAGCGGGGACGGGGGTTAGCAATCAGCCCCAGCATTTT.

V is TRBV28 and J is TRBJ2-2; 8 nucleotides align to TRBD2. The CDR3 runs 17 residues. Trimming cost V 4 bases and J 0 bases; bases outside gene matches: 7. Germline V lookup: CDR1 MDHEN, CDR2 SYDVKM. CDR3 sequence reads: CASSSLRTSPNTGELFF. The CDR3 DNA is TGTGCCAGCAGTTCCCTCCGGACTAGCCCGAACACCGGGGAGCTGTTTTTT.

This clonotype was seen a handful of times. This chain links TRBV28 with TRBJ2-4, with 8 bases lining up with TRBD2. The germline V gene encodes CDR1 MDHEN and CDR2 SYDVKM. This CDR3 region has 15 residues. V was clipped by 6 bases and J by 3 bases; unmatched bases: 7. CDR3 protein: CASSTGGVGKNIQYF. Written as DNA, the CDR3 is TGTGCCAGCAGCACCGGGGGGGTGGGCAAAAACATTCAGTACTTC.

The gene calls are TRBV12-3 or TRBV12-4 and TRBJ2-4; D not certain. CDR3 length equals 14 residues. V was cut by 1 base and J by 0 bases, with 4 bases left in between. CDR3 residues: CASSLVSAKNIQYF. The CDR3, as DNA: TGTGCCAGCAGTTTAGTATCAGCCAAAAACATTCAGTACTTC.

Only a few counts were recorded for this clonotype. The J gene is TRBJ2-1, the V gene TRBV13, with 9 bases matching TRBD2. The V segment lost 2 bases and the J segment 16 bases; nucleotides outside the gene matches: 12. Germline values: CDR1 PRHDT, CDR2 FYEKMQ (reference sequence). The CDR3 has 14 amino acids. The CDR3 DNA sequence: TGTGCCAGCAGCTTACGGCGGGAGGGCCCCGGGAGTTTCTTC. It yields the protein CASSLRREGPGSFF.

The chain combines TRBV19 with TRBJ2-1; maybe TRBD2 (5 bases). V lost 0 bases to trimming and J lost 7 bases, with 10 bases between them. The germline CDR1 and CDR2 sequences are LNHDA and SQIVND (reference sequence). The CDR3 consists of 14 residues. As DNA, the CDR3 is TGTGCCAGTAGTATAGATCCGGGAATTAATGAGCAGTTCTTC. Translated: CASSIDPGINEQFF.

This chain connects TRBV15 to TRBJ2-3, with TRBD2 matching over 13 bases. The CDR3 length is 17 residues. The V gene end was trimmed by 1 base and the J gene end by 6 bases; junction bases not matched to a gene: 7. Per the germline V gene, CDR1 is LNHNV and CDR2 is YYDKDF (reference sequence). The CDR3 is CATSRVLAGGPSDTQYF. CDR3 in DNA: TGTGCCACCAGCAGAGTACTAGCGGGAGGGCCGTCCGATACGCAGTATTTT.

The rearrangement uses TRBV11-2 and TRBJ2-1, with D unresolved. CDR1 is SGHAT and CDR2 is FQNNGV in the germline V gene. This CDR3 is 15 amino acids long. V dropped 2 bases and J dropped 7 bases, with 15 bases sitting between them. CDR3 DNA sequence: TGTGCCAGCAGCTTATCCGCCGCTAGGGTGAATGAGCAGTTCTTC. Protein sequence: CASSLSAARVNEQFF.

CDR3 region: CASSPDQTGTYEQYF. The CDR3 coding sequence is TGTGCCAGCAGTCCCGACCAAACGGGGACCTACGAGCAGTACTTC. The chain is built from TRBV28 and TRBJ2-7, with D perhaps TRBD2 (5 bases). The V gene's germline CDR1 is MDHEN and CDR2 SYDVKM. Trimming took off 5 bases at V and 2 bases at J, with 16 bases between the two ends. This CDR3 region has 15 residues.

The chain joins TRBV28 to TRBJ2-7; no clear D gene. Germline V lookup: CDR1 MDHEN, CDR2 SYDVKM. V gave up 4 bases and J gave up 5 bases, with 12 bases separating them. This CDR3 has 13 amino acids. The DNA for the CDR3 is TGTGCCAGCAGTTATCTAGTACGCGACGAGCAGTACTTC. The encoded protein is CASSYLVRDEQYF.

This clonotype was recorded a few times. This chain connects TRBV28 to TRBJ1-2; a possible D gene is TRBD1 (6 bases). The CDR3 runs 15 residues. V was cut by 5 bases and J by 6 bases, with 19 bases left in between. CDR1 MDHEN and CDR2 SYDVKM come from the germline V gene. The CDR3 region has the DNA TGTGCCAGCAGTGTTACAGGGAGAGGGGAAAATGGCTACACCTTC. It encodes CASSVTGRGENGYTF.